This T cell receptor beta chain derives from a study of shared clonotypes between healthy human individuals. Study information: Three CD4 naive, three CD4 memory, two CD8 naive and one CD8 memory plate were used per donor.

The CDR3 totals 11 residues. The V end lost 3 bases, the J end lost 10 bases, and 7 bases lay between the germline ends. The germline V gene encodes CDR1 ENHRY and CDR2 SYGVKD. Only CD45RO-negative cells positively selected for CCR7 counted as naive CD8 cells, so terminally differentiated effector memory CD45RA+ cells were excluded. Sorted-subset replicate PCRs used about 200 ng DNA, some 30,000 T cell genomes. Repertoires were generated with immunoSEQ multiplex PCR, while TCRdb's copy carries only in-frame clones and drops some. Seen here are some 2.1 million clones, around 93% observed once, and the top ten hold about 1.7%.

This chain uses TRBV10-3 with TRBJ2-1; D gene ambiguous. Sample: naive CD8+ T cells from PBMCs. This TCR derives from a man aged 18 to 35 in good health. Some clones in this sample may be carry-over from other donors' samples. CDR3 DNA: TGTGCCATCAGTGAAAGGAACGAGCAGTTCTTC. Its translation: CAISERNEQFF.